This TCR beta chain was identified in a study of T-cell reconstitution after alpha-beta-depleted transplantation in children. General study points: Newly made T cells mostly supplied T-cell counts and diversity one year after transplant.

The ends were cut back, 4 bases at V and 4 bases at J, with 16 bases in the middle. Germline lookup yields CDR1 SGHVS and CDR2 FQNEAQ. The CDR3 consists of 15 residues. A remark on this clonotype: Its target is unknown.

A TCRbeta library incorporating unique molecular identifiers was prepared. Using its own MiXCR run on the PCR reads, TCRdb lists one record per CDR3 protein. The repertoire holds about a million distinct CDR3 sequences, with about 26% as singletons. J is TRBJ1-1 and V is TRBV7-8; D gene ambiguous. The receptor's source is a boy younger than two who had a stem cell transplant for SCID, so the T cells may come from the graft donor. This specimen consisted of PBMCs, mostly from graft donor cells, obtained 360 days after TCRalphabeta/CD19-depleted stem cell transplant. The CDR3: CASSYLDTDGTEAFF. The CDR3 bases are TGTGCCAGCAGCTACCTCGACACGGACGGCACTGAAGCTTTCTTT.